The rows below give T cell receptor beta chains drawn from one sample of a study of blood T cell repertoires in COVID-19. Some clones are missing from TCRdb's copy, which holds only in-frame ones; the method was immunoSEQ multiplex PCR. The table shows roughly 140,000 clones, with approximately 73% occurring only once. Sequenced input: peripheral blood. Receptors originate from a woman aged 80 or over with acute or convalescent COVID-19. Both conserved end residues are part of each CDR3. Each record gives: J gene, V gene, CDR3 protein.

J gene: TRBJ2-7; V gene: TRBV27; CDR3 protein: CASSLGGFGYEQYF
J gene: TRBJ2-7; V gene: TRBV5-3; CDR3 protein: CARSLKLAAYEQYF
J gene: TRBJ2-4; V gene: TRBV2; CDR3 protein: CASSEGGAGAHPVQYF
J gene: TRBJ2-7; V gene: TRBV6-4; CDR3 protein: CASSDSPRGEQYF
J gene: TRBJ2-1; V gene: TRBV9; CDR3 protein: CASSVLSSGRDNEQFF
J gene: TRBJ1-1; V gene: TRBV3-1/TRBV3-2; CDR3 protein: CASSPGGTEAFF
J gene: TRBJ1-1; V gene: TRBV5-1; CDR3 protein: CASSFWTGDPNTEAFF
J gene: TRBJ1-3; V gene: TRBV19; CDR3 protein: CASSTNAGGNTIYF
J gene: TRBJ1-4; V gene: TRBV15; CDR3 protein: CATSPGQSEKLFF
J gene: TRBJ2-1; V gene: TRBV6-5; CDR3 protein: CASSPREPNNEQFF
J gene: TRBJ2-7; V gene: TRBV27; CDR3 protein: CASSFSGRGGSDEQYF
J gene: TRBJ2-7; V gene: TRBV7-2; CDR3 protein: CASSLGSGSSYEQYF
J gene: TRBJ1-5; V gene: TRBV7-2; CDR3 protein: CASSLNRGSNQPQHF
J gene: TRBJ2-3; V gene: TRBV9; CDR3 protein: CASSFQGNLPEDTQYF
J gene: TRBJ2-5; V gene: TRBV5-5; CDR3 protein: CASSHYASGPTEETQYF
J gene: TRBJ1-1; V gene: TRBV6-5; CDR3 protein: CASRTGQGLASEAFF
J gene: TRBJ2-5; V gene: TRBV11-1; CDR3 protein: CASSLEGGQETQYF
J gene: TRBJ2-2; V gene: TRBV27; CDR3 protein: CASSLGPSWNTGELFF
J gene: TRBJ2-6; V gene: TRBV25-1; CDR3 protein: CASGGVHSGANVLTF
J gene: TRBJ1-2; V gene: TRBV18; CDR3 protein: CASSPQGAQYGYTF